A single sample is the source of the 20 T cell receptor beta chains below, sequenced in a study of T cells in Graves' hyperthyroidism and ophthalmopathy. Authors of the study amplified TCR beta CDR3 regions from RNA transcripts. HTBI primers were used for first-round RT-PCR of the TCR CDR3. TCRdb reanalysed the multiplex PCR reads using MiXCR and keeps one entry per CDR3 protein. The data contain 500,000 to 800,000 distinct CDR3 sequences, less than 45% of them singletons. Sequencing was performed on peripheral blood or thyroid tissue (not recorded which). The source is an adult man with Graves' disease, either hyperthyroidism or ophthalmopathy (not recorded which).

This clonotype showed up many times. The chain carries TRBV7-8 and TRBJ2-5; 9 bases line up with TRBD1. CDR3 length equals 16 residues. Trimming at V came to 5 bases and at J to 1 base, leaving 8 bases not matched to a gene. Per the germline V gene, CDR1 is SGHVS and CDR2 is FQNEAQ. This CDR3 reads CASSQLGTGTQETQYF. The CDR3 DNA reads as TGTGCCAGCAGCCAACTCGGGACAGGGACCCAAGAGACCCAGTACTTC.

There are many counts of this clonotype. This chain connects TRBV24-1 to TRBJ2-7; D is perhaps TRBD2 (5 bases). V lost 4 bases and J lost 3, with 21 bases in between. The germline V gene has CDR1 KGHDR and CDR2 SFDVKD. The CDR3 extends over 17 amino acids. CDR3 bases: TGTGCCACCAGTGACAAGACTCCCGGACTTTCTCGCTACGAGCAGTACTTC. Its translation: CATSDKTPGLSRYEQYF.

The chain employs TRBV5-1 and TRBJ1-1; a possible D gene is TRBD1 (6 bases). V was pared by 2 bases and J by 3 bases, with 14 bases between. Germline V gene sequence: CDR1 SGHRS, CDR2 YFSETQ. The CDR3 is made up of 15 amino acids. The CDR3 reads CASSFKGGRDTEAFF. The DNA of the CDR3 is TGCGCCAGCAGCTTCAAAGGGGGAAGGGACACTGAAGCTTTCTTT.

The chain links TRBV29-1 to TRBJ2-7, with TRBD1 matching 10 bases. The length of the CDR3 is 13 residues. The germline V gene has CDR1 SQVTM and CDR2 ANQGSEA. Losses at the gene ends were 8 bases for V and 5 bases for J; bases not matched to a gene: 9. The CDR3 loop reads CSIQRTGGDEQYF. CDR3 nucleotide sequence: TGCAGCATCCAACGGACAGGGGGAGACGAGCAGTACTTC.

This chain connects TRBV20-1 to TRBJ1-6, with TRBD1 matching 8 bases. This CDR3 comprises 17 residues. J lost 1 base, V lost 1 base, and 6 bases had no gene match. Germline values: CDR1 DFQATT, CDR2 SNEGSKA (reference sequence). The CDR3 region has the DNA TGCAGTGCTAGAGGAGGACAGGGAAGTTCCTATAATTCACCCCTCCACTTT. This sequence encodes CSARGGQGSSYNSPLHF.

This clonotype was recorded a few times. The rearrangement uses TRBV7-8 and TRBJ2-7; D remains ambiguous. CDR1 is SGHVS, CDR2 FQNEAQ, per germline. The V gene lost 1 base and the J gene lost 2 bases, with 18 bases spanning the gap. This CDR3 is 17 amino acids long. The CDR3 bases are TGTGCCAGCAGCTTAGGTGAAATAGGGAAGAGTCCCTACGAGCAGTACTTC. This codes for CASSLGEIGKSPYEQYF.

This chain joins TRBV3-1 and TRBJ1-2; TRBD1 matches at 10 bases. Per germline, CDR1 LGHDT and CDR2 YNNKEL (reference sequence). Trimming removed 1 base from V and 6 bases from J; junction bases left unmatched: 2. This CDR3 spans 14 amino acids. The chain's CDR3 is CASSQVGTGDGYTF. The CDR3 DNA sequence: TGTGCCAGCAGCCAAGTCGGGACAGGGGATGGCTACACCTTC.

Many counts were recorded for this clonotype. The gene calls are TRBV7-9 and TRBJ1-3, with 9 bases aligning to TRBD1. Germline values: CDR1 SEHNR, CDR2 FQNEAQ (reference sequence). Trimming cost V 5 bases and J 4 bases; bases outside gene matches: 6. This CDR3 contains 15 residues. The CDR3 loop is CASSPGTGFGNTIYF. CDR3 DNA: TGTGCCAGCAGCCCCGGGACAGGGTTCGGAAACACCATATATTTT.

The table lists this clonotype with many counts. The chain combines TRBV7-8 with TRBJ1-5, with a possible D match to TRBD1 (5 bases). This CDR3 region has 14 residues. The germline V gene has CDR1 SGHVS and CDR2 FQNEAQ. Trimming removed 4 bases at V and 1 base at J, with 8 bases between. The CDR3 loop reads CASSYGHSNQPQHF. CDR3 in DNA: TGTGCCAGCAGCTACGGACACAGCAATCAGCCCCAGCATTTT.

This clonotype has ten or more counts. The chain couples TRBV7-9 to TRBJ1-2, with D uncertain. The germline V and J ends were trimmed by 5 bases and 7 bases, with 14 bases remaining between them. There are 13 residues in the CDR3. Germline loops: CDR1 SEHNR, CDR2 FQNEAQ (reference sequence). CDR3 in amino acids: CASSHPQGGGYTF. In DNA, the CDR3 is TGTGCCAGCAGCCACCCTCAAGGAGGTGGCTACACCTTC.

This chain joins TRBV20-1 and TRBJ1-2; D is possibly TRBD1 (6 bases). This CDR3 region has 14 residues. Germline CDR1 is DFQATT and CDR2 is SNEGSKA (reference sequence). Trimming left V 0 bases short and J 4 bases short, with 12 bases between. In DNA, the CDR3 is TGCAGTGCTAGAGATTATTTGACAGGCTATGGCTACACCTTC. As protein: CSARDYLTGYGYTF.

This clonotype was detected many times. The V call is TRBV29-1, the J call TRBJ1-2; D gene ambiguous. V was cut by 4 bases and J by 7 bases, with 10 bases left in between. Germline loops: CDR1 SQVTM, CDR2 ANQGSEA. The CDR3 has 11 amino acids. CDR3 nucleotides: TGCAGCGTTGGGGCCCCAGTTGGCTACACCTTC. Encoded protein: CSVGAPVGYTF.

This clonotype showed up many times. This sequence joins TRBV24-1 and TRBJ1-2, with TRBD1 matching 10 bases. CDR1 is KGHDR, CDR2 SFDVKD, per germline. The CDR3 is 15 amino acids. Unmatched junction bases numbered 9, after V lost 4 bases and J lost 8 bases. CDR3 residues: CATSDARDRGSGYTF. DNA for the CDR3: TGTGCCACCAGTGACGCCCGGGACAGGGGCAGCGGCTACACCTTC.

The chain uses TRBV2 and TRBJ1-4; 8 bases line up with TRBD1. Germline V lookup: CDR1 SNHLY, CDR2 FYNNEI. The CDR3 sequence is 14 residues long. J gave up 0 bases and V 8 bases, and 2 bases lay outside the gene matches. The CDR3 protein is CASQGAATNEKLFF. The CDR3 bases are TGTGCCAGCCAGGGGGCTGCAACTAATGAAAAACTGTTTTTT.

Concerning this clonotype: It is likely a read error, because the conserved phenylalanine at the end of the CDR3 is missing. The chain uses TRBV9 and TRBJ2-7; 10 bases match TRBD2. Trimming removed 0 bases from V and 5 bases from J; junction bases left unmatched: 11. CDR3 length equals 17 residues. CDR1 is SGDLS, CDR2 YYNGEE, per germline. CDR3 in DNA: TGTGCCAGCAGCGTAGGTTCGGGACTAGCGAATCCCCACGAGCAGTACCTC. Encoded protein: CASSVGSGLANPHEQYL.

The chain combines TRBV12-3 or TRBV12-4 with TRBJ1-5; 8 nucleotides align to TRBD1. Germline trimming cut 5 bases from V and 6 bases from J; bases unmatched to any gene: 3. The length of the CDR3 is 13 residues. The CDR3 sequence is CASSPGGTQPQHF. The CDR3 region has the DNA TGTGCCAGCAGTCCAGGGGGCACTCAGCCCCAGCATTTT.

The chain couples TRBV7-9 to TRBJ2-5; 8 bases are shared with TRBD1. Unmatched junction bases numbered 5, after V lost 3 bases and J lost 2 bases. CDR1 is SEHNR, CDR2 FQNEAQ, per germline (reference sequence). This CDR3 comprises 15 residues. CDR3: CASSLTGARQETQYF. The DNA for the CDR3 is TGTGCCAGCAGCTTGACAGGGGCTCGGCAAGAGACCCAGTACTTC.

The genes are TRBV7-9 and TRBJ1-6, with D unresolved. V was shortened by 1 base and J by 6 bases, with 7 bases between the two germline ends. The CDR3 is 14 amino acids. CDR1 and CDR2 (germline): SEHNR, FQNEAQ (reference sequence). In DNA, the CDR3 is TGTGCCAGCAGCTTAGGTCAGGTTAATTCACCCCTCCACTTT. It encodes CASSLGQVNSPLHF.

The V and J genes are TRBV20-1 and TRBJ1-5, with 8 nucleotides matching TRBD1. V lost 3 bases and J lost 2; bases outside the gene matches: 6. The CDR3 consists of 15 residues. Germline V lookup: CDR1 DFQATT, CDR2 SNEGSKA (reference sequence). The CDR3 nucleotides read TGCAGTGCTAGGGGACAGGCCCCGGGCAATCAGCCCCAGCATTTT. This gives the protein CSARGQAPGNQPQHF.

This clonotype was detected ten times or more. This chain joins TRBV29-1 and TRBJ2-7; 8 bases fit TRBD1. Per the germline V gene, CDR1 is SQVTM and CDR2 is ANQGSEA. The trim removed 5 bases at V and 4 bases at J, leaving 1 base unmatched. CDR3 size: 11 residues. This chain's CDR3 is CSVRTGYEQYF. CDR3 nucleotides: TGCAGCGTTCGGACAGGGTACGAGCAGTACTTC.